This paragraph covers one T cell receptor (beta chain) sequence. Original processing methods: Counts of nucleated cells, estimated from reference gene primer amplification, were obtained. The table came from immunoSEQ multiplex PCR; TCRdb's copy has only in-frame clones and leaves some out. D and trimming come from the DNA, and the V and J calls and clone size come from that table. The profile shows a few hundred thousand clones, 75% to 90% of them singletons. The germline V and J ends were trimmed by 3 bases and 9 bases, with 18 bases remaining between them. Germline CDR1 is KGHSH and CDR2 is LQKENI. The CDR3 totals 15 residues. This record comes from a study of blood T cell repertoires in COVID-19. The wider study: COVID-19 samples collected from the United States, Italy and Spain covered acute and convalescent phases. Nucleic acid was either cDNA or gDNA, and it came from T cells, B-cell-depleted T cells, or PBMCs.

The sequenced sample was peripheral blood. The chain carries TRBV18 and TRBJ2-1; weak D call: TRBD1 (6 bases). This sequence was found in a man in his late teens or twenties with active or convalescent COVID-19. The CDR3 nucleotides read TGTGCCAGCTCACCTAGGGACAACCCGGCGGGTGAGCAGTTCTTC. It is translated as CASSPRDNPAGEQFF.